The present TCR beta chain was sequenced within a study of OX40 agonist ivuxolimab in advanced cancers. On the study more broadly: Participants, approximately 83% male, averaged approximately 56 years of age, ranging from about 20 to 79.

Details on this clone: The target antigen is unknown.

V was clipped by 7 bases and J by 3 bases, with 10 bases between them. The CDR3 runs 12 residues. The germline gives CDR1 SQVTM, CDR2 ANQGSEA. This table comes from immunoSEQ multiplex PCR, and its TCRdb copy is limited to in-frame clones, with some not included. The data contain tens of thousands of clones, about nine tenths of them singletons. Study results and caveats: Relative to CD4+ cells, CD8+ T cells on average had more expanded clones. Both blood CD4+ and CD8+ T cells showed clonal growth by week 6 at 0.1 to 3.0 mg/kg.

Drawing of blood for sampling happened at baseline, at cycle 4 day 1, and at cycle 7 day 1. This material consisted of CD4+ or CD8+ T cells sorted from blood, taken in a trial of the OX40 agonist ivuxolimab. The sequence was obtained from an adult with an advanced solid tumor such as melanoma, head and neck, liver or kidney cancer. The rearrangement uses TRBV29-1 and TRBJ2-1; D not resolved. The CDR3 region is CSALPRYNEQFF. CDR3 DNA: TGCAGCGCCTTACCCCGCTACAATGAGCAGTTCTTC.